Listed below are T cell receptor beta chains from one sample, sequenced in a study of blood T cell repertoires in COVID-19. Generated by immunoSEQ multiplex PCR, the TCRdb table keeps only in-frame clones and is missing some. This sample has 80,000 or so clones, with approximately 83% found just once. The sequenced material came from peripheral blood. These receptor sequences come from a human donor in a cohort sampled during active COVID-19. The CDR3 runs from the conserved cysteine through the conserved F or W. D genes are given only for firm matches. Not all rows give a size; the values are once, few, many and, for expanded clones, a class.

CDR3 protein: CASSRRQGARNEQYF
CDR3 DNA: TGTGCCAGCAGCCGACGACAGGGGGCCAGGAACGAGCAGTACTTC
V gene: TRBV3-1/TRBV3-2
clone size: NA
J gene: TRBJ2-7
D gene: TRBD1

CDR3 protein: CSVVLPQKGVYGYTF
CDR3 DNA: TGCAGCGTCGTCCTGCCCCAGAAGGGGGTCTATGGCTACACCTTC
V gene: TRBV29-1
clone size: NA
J gene: TRBJ1-2
D gene: NA

CDR3 protein: CASRGRTNEQFF
CDR3 DNA: TGTGCCAGCAGGGGAAGGACTAACGAGCAGTTCTTC
V gene: TRBV5-8
clone size: NA
J gene: TRBJ2-1
D gene: NA

CDR3 protein: CASSRTSATNTGELFF
CDR3 DNA: TGTGCCAGCAGCCGCACTAGCGCGACGAACACCGGGGAGCTGTTTTTT
V gene: TRBV6-6
clone size: NA
J gene: TRBJ2-2
D gene: TRBD2

CDR3 protein: CASSRGNEQFF
CDR3 DNA: TGTGCCAGCAGTCGAGGTAATGAGCAGTTCTTC
V gene: TRBV12-3/TRBV12-4
clone size: NA
J gene: TRBJ2-1
D gene: NA

CDR3 protein: CASSTTGGLGETQYF
CDR3 DNA: TGTGCCAGCAGCACCACAGGGGGCTTAGGAGAGACCCAGTACTTC
V gene: TRBV7-9
clone size: NA
J gene: TRBJ2-5
D gene: TRBD1

CDR3 protein: CASSIRQGYEQYF
CDR3 DNA: TGTGCCAGTAGTATCAGACAGGGGTACGAGCAGTACTTC
V gene: TRBV19
clone size: NA
J gene: TRBJ2-7
D gene: TRBD1

CDR3 protein: CASSYRGQSGNTIYF
CDR3 DNA: TGTGCCAGCAGTTACCGCGGACAGTCTGGAAACACCATATATTTT
V gene: TRBV6-5
clone size: NA
J gene: TRBJ1-3
D gene: NA

CDR3 protein: CASSYHLRAGGDNEQFF
CDR3 DNA: TGTGCCAGCAGTTACCACCTCAGAGCGGGGGGAGACAATGAGCAGTTCTTC
V gene: TRBV6-2/TRBV6-3
clone size: once
J gene: TRBJ2-1
D gene: TRBD2

CDR3 protein: CASTRRQGAGEQYF
CDR3 DNA: TGTGCCAGCACCAGAAGACAGGGGGCGGGGGAGCAGTACTTC
V gene: TRBV6-5
clone size: once
J gene: TRBJ2-7
D gene: TRBD1

CDR3 protein: CASTKLQDSYEQYF
CDR3 DNA: TGTGCCAGCACCAAACTACAGGACTCCTACGAGCAGTACTTC
V gene: TRBV11-3
clone size: NA
J gene: TRBJ2-7
D gene: NA

CDR3 protein: CASIHGDSTDTQYF
CDR3 DNA: TGTGCCAGCATCCACGGGGATAGCACAGATACGCAGTATTTT
V gene: TRBV2
clone size: NA
J gene: TRBJ2-3
D gene: NA

CDR3 protein: CASSIKGATGELFF
CDR3 DNA: TGTGCCAGTAGTATAAAAGGGGCGACCGGGGAGCTGTTTTTT
V gene: TRBV19
clone size: few
J gene: TRBJ2-2
D gene: NA

CDR3 protein: CASSFLRGGDLGEQYF
CDR3 DNA: TGTGCCAGCAGCTTTTTAAGGGGGGGAGACCTCGGCGAGCAGTACTTC
V gene: TRBV5-5
clone size: NA
J gene: TRBJ2-7
D gene: NA

CDR3 protein: CASSPQTGEETQYF
CDR3 DNA: TGTGCCAGCTCACCTCAGACAGGGGAAGAGACCCAGTACTTC
V gene: TRBV18
clone size: NA
J gene: TRBJ2-5
D gene: TRBD1

CDR3 protein: CASSEQGEVSQETQYF
CDR3 DNA: TGTGCCAGCAGCGAGCAGGGGGAAGTTTCTCAAGAGACCCAGTACTTC
V gene: TRBV3-1/TRBV3-2
clone size: NA
J gene: TRBJ2-5
D gene: TRBD1

CDR3 protein: CASSEVRVINEKLFF
CDR3 DNA: TGTGCCAGCAGTGAAGTCCGGGTCATCAATGAAAAACTGTTTTTT
V gene: TRBV2
clone size: NA
J gene: TRBJ1-4
D gene: NA

CDR3 protein: CASSRADFYGYTF
CDR3 DNA: TGTGCCAGCAGTCGAGCGGATTTTTATGGCTACACCTTC
V gene: TRBV6-5
clone size: NA
J gene: TRBJ1-2
D gene: NA

CDR3 protein: CASSLVAGGADTQYF
CDR3 DNA: TGTGCCAGCAGCTTGGTAGCGGGAGGGGCAGATACGCAGTATTTT
V gene: TRBV5-6
clone size: NA
J gene: TRBJ2-3
D gene: TRBD2

CDR3 protein: CASSFGYQPQHF
CDR3 DNA: TGTGCCAGCAGTTTCGGTTATCAGCCCCAGCATTTT
V gene: TRBV12-3/TRBV12-4
clone size: NA
J gene: TRBJ1-5
D gene: NA